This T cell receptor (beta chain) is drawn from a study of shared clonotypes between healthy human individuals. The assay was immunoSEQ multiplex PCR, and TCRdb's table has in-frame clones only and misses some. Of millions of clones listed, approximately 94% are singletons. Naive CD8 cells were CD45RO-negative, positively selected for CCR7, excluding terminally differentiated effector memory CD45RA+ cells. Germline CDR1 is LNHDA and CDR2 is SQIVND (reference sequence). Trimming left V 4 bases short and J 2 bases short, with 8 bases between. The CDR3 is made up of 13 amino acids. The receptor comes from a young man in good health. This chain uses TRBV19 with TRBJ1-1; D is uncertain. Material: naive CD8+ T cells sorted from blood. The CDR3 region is CASSSRENTEAFF. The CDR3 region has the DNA TGTGCCAGTAGTAGCCGGGAAAACACTGAAGCTTTCTTT.